This entry describes one T cell receptor beta chain. The target antigen is unknown. This may be a read error: a much more frequent sequence differs by one nucleotide. The sample comes from a study of Graves' ophthalmopathy and Graves' hyperthyroidism. Overall study results and limits: The blood repertoire also included most expanded thyroid clonotypes above 0.001 frequency.

The authors amplified TCR beta CDR3 regions, and they did so from RNA transcripts for repertoire sequencing. Second-round multiplex PCR followed a first-round RT-PCR using HTBI primers. One entry per CDR3 protein, called by TCRdb with MiXCR from the multiplex PCR reads. The sample carries hundreds of thousands of distinct CDR3 sequences, roughly two fifths recorded once. Ophthalmopathy was moderately-to-severely active, CAS at least 3, NOSPECS at least 4, lasting under 3 months. Orbital computed tomography, thyroid ultrasound, TRAb, serum thyroxine and clinical symptoms formed the basis of diagnosis. The source of the PBMCs was 8 to 10 ml of fresh peripheral blood. CDR3 length: 15 residues. Germline CDR1 SEHNR, CDR2 FQNEAQ (reference sequence).

This sequence originates from an adult man with Graves' ophthalmopathy. The chain recombines TRBV7-9 with TRBJ1-6; D unresolved. The specimen was peripheral blood. The CDR3 DNA sequence: TGTGCCAGCAGGGTGGCAGGCTCCTATAGTTCACCCCTCCACTTT. Translating it yields CASRVAGSYSSPLHF.